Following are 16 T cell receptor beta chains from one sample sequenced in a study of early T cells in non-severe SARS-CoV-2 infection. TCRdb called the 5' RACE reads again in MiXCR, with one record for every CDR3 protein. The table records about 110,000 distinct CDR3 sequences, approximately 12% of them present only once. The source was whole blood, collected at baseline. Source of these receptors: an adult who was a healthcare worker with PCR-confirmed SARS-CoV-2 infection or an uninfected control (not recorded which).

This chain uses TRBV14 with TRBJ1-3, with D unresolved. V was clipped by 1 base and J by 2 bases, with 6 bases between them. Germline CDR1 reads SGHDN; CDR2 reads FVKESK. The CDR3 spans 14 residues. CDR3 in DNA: TGTGCCAGCAGCCAAGGGATCACTGGAAACACCATATATTTT. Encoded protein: CASSQGITGNTIYF.

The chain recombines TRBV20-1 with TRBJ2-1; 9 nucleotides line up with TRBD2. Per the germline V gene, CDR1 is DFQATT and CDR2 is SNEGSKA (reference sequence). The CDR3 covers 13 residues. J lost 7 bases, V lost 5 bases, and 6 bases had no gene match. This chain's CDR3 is CSAGAGGRNEQFF. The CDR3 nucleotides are TGCAGTGCTGGAGCGGGGGGTCGGAATGAGCAGTTCTTC.

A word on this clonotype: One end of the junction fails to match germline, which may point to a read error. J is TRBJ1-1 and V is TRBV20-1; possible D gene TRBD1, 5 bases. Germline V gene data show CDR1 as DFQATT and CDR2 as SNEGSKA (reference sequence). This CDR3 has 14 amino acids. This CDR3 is CRARPRTLNTEAFF. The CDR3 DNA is TGCAGAGCTAGACCCAGGACACTTAACACTGAAGCTTTCTTT.

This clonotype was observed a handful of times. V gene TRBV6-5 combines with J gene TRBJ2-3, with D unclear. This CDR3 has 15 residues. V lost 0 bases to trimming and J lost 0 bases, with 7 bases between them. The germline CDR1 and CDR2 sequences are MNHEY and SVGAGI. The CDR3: CASSYSRYSTDTQYF. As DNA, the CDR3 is TGTGCCAGCAGTTACTCCCGTTATAGCACAGATACGCAGTATTTT.

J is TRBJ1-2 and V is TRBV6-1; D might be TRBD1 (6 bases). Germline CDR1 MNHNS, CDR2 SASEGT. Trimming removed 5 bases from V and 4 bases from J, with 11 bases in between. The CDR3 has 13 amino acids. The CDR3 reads CASSRDTTYGYTF. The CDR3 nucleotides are TGTGCCAGCAGTCGGGACACGACCTATGGCTACACCTTC.

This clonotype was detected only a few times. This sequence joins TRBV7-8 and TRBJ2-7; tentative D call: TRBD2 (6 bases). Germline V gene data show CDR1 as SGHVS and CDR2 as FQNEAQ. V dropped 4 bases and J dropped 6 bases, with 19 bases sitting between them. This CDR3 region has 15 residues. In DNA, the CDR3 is TGTGCCAGCAGCTCTCTGGCGGGGACCGTGAGCGAGCAGTACTTC. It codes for CASSSLAGTVSEQYF.

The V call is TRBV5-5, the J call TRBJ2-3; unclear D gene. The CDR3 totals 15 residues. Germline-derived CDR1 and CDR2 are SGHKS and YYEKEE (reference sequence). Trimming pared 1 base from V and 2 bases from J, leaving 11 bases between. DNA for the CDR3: TGTGCCAGCAGCTTGTCCCCCAGCCTCACAGATACGCAGTATTTT. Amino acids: CASSLSPSLTDTQYF.

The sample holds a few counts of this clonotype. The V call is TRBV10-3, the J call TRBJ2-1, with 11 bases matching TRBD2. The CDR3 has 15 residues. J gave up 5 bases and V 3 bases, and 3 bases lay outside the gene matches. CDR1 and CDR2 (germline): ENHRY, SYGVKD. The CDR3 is CAISDLGLADNEQFF. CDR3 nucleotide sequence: TGTGCCATCAGTGATCTGGGACTAGCGGACAATGAGCAGTTCTTC.

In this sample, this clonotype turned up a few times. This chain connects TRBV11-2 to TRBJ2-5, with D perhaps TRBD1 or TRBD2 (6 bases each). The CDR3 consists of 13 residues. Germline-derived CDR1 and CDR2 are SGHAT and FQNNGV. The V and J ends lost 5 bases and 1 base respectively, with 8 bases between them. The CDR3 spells CASSGGLQETQYF. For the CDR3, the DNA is TGTGCCAGCAGCGGGGGGCTCCAAGAGACCCAGTACTTC. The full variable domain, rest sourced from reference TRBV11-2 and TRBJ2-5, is EAGVAQSPRYKIIEKRQSVAFWCNPISGHATLYWYQQILGQGPKLLIQFQNNGVVDDSQLPKDRFSAERLKGVDSTLKIQPAKLEDSAVYLCASSGGLQETQYFGPGTRLLVL.

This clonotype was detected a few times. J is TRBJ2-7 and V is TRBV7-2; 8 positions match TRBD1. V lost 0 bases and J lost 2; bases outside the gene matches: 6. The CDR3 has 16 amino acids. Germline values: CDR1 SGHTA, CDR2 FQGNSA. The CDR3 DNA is TGTGCCAGCAGCTTAGCCTTCGGGACAGGACCCTACGAGCAGTACTTC. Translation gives CASSLAFGTGPYEQYF.

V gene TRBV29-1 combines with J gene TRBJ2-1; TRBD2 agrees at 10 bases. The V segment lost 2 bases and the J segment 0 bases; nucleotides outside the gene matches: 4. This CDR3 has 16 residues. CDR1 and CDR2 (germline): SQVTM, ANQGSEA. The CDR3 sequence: CSVEWASGSSYNEQFF. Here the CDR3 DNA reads TGCAGCGTTGAATGGGCTAGCGGGAGCTCCTACAATGAGCAGTTCTTC.

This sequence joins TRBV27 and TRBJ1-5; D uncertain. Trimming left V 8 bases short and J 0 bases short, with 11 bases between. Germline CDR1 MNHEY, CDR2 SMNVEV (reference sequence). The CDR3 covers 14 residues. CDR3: CASAYKDSNQPQHF. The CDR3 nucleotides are TGTGCCAGCGCATACAAGGATAGCAATCAGCCCCAGCATTTT.

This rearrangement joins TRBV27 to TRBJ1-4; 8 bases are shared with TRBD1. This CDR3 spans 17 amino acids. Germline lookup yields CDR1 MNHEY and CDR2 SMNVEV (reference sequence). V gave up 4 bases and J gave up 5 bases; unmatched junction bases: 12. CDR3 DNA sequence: TGTGCCAGCAGTTCCCAGGGGGCGCAGGGGCTCAATGAAAAACTGTTTTTT. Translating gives CASSSQGAQGLNEKLFF.

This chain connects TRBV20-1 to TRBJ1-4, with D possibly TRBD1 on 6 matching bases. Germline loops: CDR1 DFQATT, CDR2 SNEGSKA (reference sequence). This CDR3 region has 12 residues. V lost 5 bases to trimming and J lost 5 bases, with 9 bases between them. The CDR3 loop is CSAGQRNEKLFF. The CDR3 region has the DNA TGCAGTGCTGGACAGAGAAATGAAAAACTGTTTTTT.

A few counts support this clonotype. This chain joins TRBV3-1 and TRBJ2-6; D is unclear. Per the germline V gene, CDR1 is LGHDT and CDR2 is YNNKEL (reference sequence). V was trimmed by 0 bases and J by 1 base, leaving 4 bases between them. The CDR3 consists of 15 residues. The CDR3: CASSQERSGANVLTF. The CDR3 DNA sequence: TGTGCCAGCAGCCAAGAGAGATCTGGGGCCAACGTCCTGACTTTC.

The CDR3 sequence: CASSYFNQPQHF. The CDR3 nucleotides are TGTGCCAGCAGTTACTTTAATCAGCCCCAGCATTTT. This rearrangement joins TRBV6-6 to TRBJ1-5; D is ambiguous. The germline V gene encodes CDR1 MNHNY and CDR2 SVGAGI (reference sequence). The CDR3 length is 12 residues. Trimming took 1 base from V and 4 from J, leaving 2 bases between them.